This T cell receptor beta chain was profiled in a study of cytomegalovirus exposure and HLA in healthy donors (TCRdb year 2017). Notes on the research overall: An earlier analysis of about 530 of the donors reported approximately 260 Gb of sequence data and 95 million to 140 million unique TCR beta sequences obtained from about 170 million T cells. Both class I and class II loci were covered by HLA typing, at four-digit resolution. The study used immunosequencing to profile the T cell repertoires of some 600 subjects and linked those repertoires to cytomegalovirus serostatus. An early release that covered about 640 HLA-typed donors contained approximately 300 gigabases of sequencing data and 70 million to 100 million unique TCR sequences. In a later genetic analysis, genome-wide SNP genotypes for about three fifths of the 666 donors were used, and that subset was treated as a discovery cohort. To predict cytomegalovirus infection status, the study brought together high-throughput TCR immunosequencing, statistical association of individual TCRs with disease status, and machine learning. Donor age, sex, ethnicity and CMV serostatus were compiled together with the repertoire data. Across some 400 genotyped donors of the cohort, an average of 235,054 unique TCR beta nucleotide sequences per donor were sequenced, and roughly 18% of those sequences were non-productive. In a later analysis, previously published TCR beta repertoires from 550 to 700 donors were re-analyzed and high-resolution HLA genotyping was added so that TCR occurrence patterns could be studied. In an earlier analysis of about 590 of the donors, high-throughput TCR beta sequencing was used to judge whether each TCR beta V gene segment behaved as functional or pseudogenic. Typing coverage differed by locus: A, B, C, DRB1 and DQB1 were typed in roughly 629-630 donors, DQA1 in about 560, DPA1 in roughly 590, and DPB1 in approximately 450. In addition to the first cohort of 666 subjects, a separate validation cohort of 130 or so different subjects was used. All discovery cohort repertoires had been generated using a single sequencing platform. Rather than using new phenotypic data, the later analysis identified candidate immune exposures from TCR beta sequences and from how often those sequences occurred across donors. The study aimed to test whether signatures of past pathogen exposure could be identified by cataloging public T cell receptors. The genetic ancestry cluster associated with self-reported Caucasian donors included 65% to 90% of the 398 genotyped donors. Four or five DR-DQ haplotypes were treated as single units for association and clustering because of strong linkage in the cohort.

The cohort was made up of 500 to 850 healthy bone marrow donors. Cohort members were all nominally healthy when sampled, although unrecorded immune exposures were likely present. The donor tested CMV seronegative and was one of the 352 seronegative cohort members. A peripheral blood sample was collected from each donor, and TCR beta sequencing was performed on peripheral blood mononuclear cells. Genomic DNA was extracted from the blood cell samples with the Qiagen DNeasy Blood Extraction Kit. Beyond this particular receptor, the publication reports: Immune exposure information for the cohort was limited to CMV serostatus. Some IMGT-functional V segments, including TRBV6-2 and TRBV6-3, could not be distinguished by the 87-base-pair reads and were therefore excluded. The earlier analysis of a few hundred of the donors excluded 15 to 20 rarely observed V segments, including chromosome 9 orphons, because counts were too low. In a later analysis, TCR association rates were found to vary across HLA loci, with the most associated TCRs seen for DRB1 alleles and the fewest for HLA-C alleles. Sequencing depth was assumed to be roughly uniform across donors in the presence/absence analyses, though that assumption may not hold. In a later analysis, HLA-associated TCR beta chains were found to be more clonally expanded and to have lower generation probabilities than equally common non-associated chains. Only TCR beta chains were sequenced in this cohort, and the absence of alpha or paired-chain data limited detectable features. According to a later analysis, parvovirus B19, influenza, CMV and Epstein-Barr virus appeared linked to several top co-occurrence clusters. Broadly in line with IMGT annotations, most TCR beta V segments showed up in productive rearrangements about 90% or about 30% of the time in an earlier analysis of around 600 of the donors. A few of the identified cytomegalovirus-associated TCR beta chains were confirmed in vitro to be specific for cytomegalovirus antigens. A total of fewer than 200 TCR beta chains were listed by the study as associated with cytomegalovirus. A cluster of highly shared sequence variants was judged likely to represent a technical artifact of the sequencing pipeline. At a false discovery rate of 0.05, a later analysis linked 15,000 to 20,000 TCR beta sequences to specific HLA alleles. It was suggested by the authors that the approach could potentially be generalized to other disease states and immunological phenotypes. Correlated functional status among segregating V segments might be attributable to linkage disequilibrium, but an unknown experimental factor could not be ruled out. An association between a missense DCLRE1C variant and V-gene and J-gene trimming of TCR beta chains was found in a later genetic analysis and replicated in an independent cohort. Assigning TCR associations to individual alleles was difficult when HLA alleles, especially DR and DQ, strongly co-occurred. Because HLA typing was unavailable for some donors at each locus, only the typed subset was used in association tests. A later analysis found that most CMV-associated TCR beta chains appeared HLA-restricted, with HLA associations seemingly driven largely by CMV exposure. A further reported finding was that TCR beta sequences accurately predicted the HLA-A and HLA-B alleles for most subjects in the first cohort. Cytomegalovirus status was reported to be diagnosed by the classifier with high specificity and sensitivity in both the original and validation cohorts. While some public TCRs were present in many individuals, most TCR sequences turned up only very rarely across donors. According to a later genetic analysis, donors in an Asian-associated ancestry cluster had fewer N-insertions in productive TCRs than the approximately 690-donor mean.

Receptor amplification or capture employed the immunoSEQ multiplex PCR assay. For the multiplex PCR, a mixture combining 60 forward primers for TCR Vbeta segments and 13 reverse primers for TCR Jbeta segments was used. The CDR3 region of rearranged TCR beta genes was amplified from genomic DNA with a multiplex PCR assay. Amplified TCR beta libraries were sequenced as 87-base-pair reads on the Illumina HiSeq System. The original pipeline was this. Across the 600 to 700 repertoires, a later analysis counted roughly 77 million unique TCR beta chains, roughly 11 million of which were shared by at least two donors. To remove PCR and sequencing errors, raw reads were error-corrected and collapsed into unique sequences using a nearest-neighbor algorithm that merged closely related sequences. To assign V, D and J gene segments, CDR3 sequences were aligned to IMGT reference sequences. For a sequence to be retained, a match of at least six nucleotides was required to both a V gene segment and a J gene segment. A rearrangement counted as productive if the CDR3 had no stop codons and remained in frame with V and J, and every other rearrangement counted as non-productive. Following IMGT convention, CDR3 was defined as the stretch from the second conserved V-encoded cysteine up to the conserved J-encoded phenylalanine. The earlier analysis of 500 to 650 of the donors excluded any sequence lacking an unambiguous match to a single V gene segment. An earlier analysis of fewer than 750 of the donors called V segments functional above 56.7% productive rearrangements and segregating when the between-donor standard deviation exceeded 5%. A statistical classification framework was built to diagnose cytomegalovirus status from the catalog of TCR beta chain sequences. A later analysis assigned V and J genes by comparing TCR nucleotide sequences with IMGT/GENE-DB human TR gene sequences. The TCRdist pipeline was used in a later analysis to assign CDR3 sequences and most-parsimonious VDJ recombination scenarios. In a later analysis, every TCR beta chain was defined by the combination of its CDR3 amino acid sequence and its V-gene family, and reads without a unique V-gene family were dropped. In a later analysis, a few hundred highly shared, low-generation-probability nucleotide sequences were removed to address suspected cross-contamination and a sequencing artifact. In a later analysis, a clonal expansion index was calculated for each public chain from normalized within-repertoire ranks of inferred template counts. Generation probabilities in a later analysis came from a VDJ recombination model fitted to out-of-frame rearrangements, and those results were checked against IGoR. In a later analysis, hypergeometric tests were used to score TCR-TCR, TCR-HLA and TCR-CMV co-occurrence, with a repertoire-size bias correction applied to TCR pairs. To estimate false discovery rates, a later analysis permuted the HLA or CMV assignments 20 times. In a later analysis, co-occurring TCRs were grouped using DBSCAN, and TCRdist sequence similarity was added for clustering within HLA-allele-positive subsets. Repertoires with fewer than 30,000 or more than 120,000 public chains were left out of co-occurrence clustering, as were about 5 repertoires with anomalous nucleotide sharing. TCRdb stores this immuneACCESS table with in-frame sequences only. Part of the clones is absent; in the studies checked, under half of the shortfall reflects unresolved V genes, and no reason is known for the rest. V and J calls plus clone size are reproduced from that table; the DNA served to infer D and trimming. For this sample there are around 62,000 clones; around 80% appear just once. 9.7% of the sample rests with the top ten.

V and J are truncated by 3 bases and 5 bases respectively, leaving an intervening sequence of 15 bases. The germline V gene (reference sequence) sets CDR1 to SEHNR and CDR2 to FQNEAQ. The CDR3 numbers 15 residues from cysteine through phenylalanine. Only the CDR3 DNA stays, 45 bases, in frame from base 1. With regard to this clone: This clone's antigen is unknown. It has no much larger one-base neighbor in the sample; base qualities were not kept.

The source material was PBMCs. The rearrangement combines TRBV7-9 with TRBJ2-3; a tentative D match to TRBD1 spans 7 bases. The sequence derives from a man aged 35-49 years in good health and CMV-seronegative. The encoded CDR3 is CASSFKAGGGDTQYF. The DNA is TGTGCCAGCAGCTTTAAGGCAGGGGGAGGAGATACGCAGTATTTT.